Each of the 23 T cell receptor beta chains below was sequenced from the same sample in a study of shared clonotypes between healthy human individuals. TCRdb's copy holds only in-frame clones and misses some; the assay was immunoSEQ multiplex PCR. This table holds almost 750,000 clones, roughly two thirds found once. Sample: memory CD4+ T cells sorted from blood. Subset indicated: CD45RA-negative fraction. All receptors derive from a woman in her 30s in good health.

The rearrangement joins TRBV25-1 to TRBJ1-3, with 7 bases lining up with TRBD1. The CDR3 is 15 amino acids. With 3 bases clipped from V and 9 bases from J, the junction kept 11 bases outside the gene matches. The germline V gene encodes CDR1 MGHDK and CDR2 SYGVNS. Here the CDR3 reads CASSDSRQGVPTIYF. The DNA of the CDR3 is TGTGCCAGCAGTGACTCAAGGCAGGGGGTCCCCACCATATATTTT.

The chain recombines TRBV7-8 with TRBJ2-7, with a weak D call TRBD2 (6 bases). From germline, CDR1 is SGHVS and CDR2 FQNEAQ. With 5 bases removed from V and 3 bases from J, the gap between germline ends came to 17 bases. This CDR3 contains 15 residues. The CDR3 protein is CASSPSWDLYYEQYF. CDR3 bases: TGTGCCAGCAGCCCGTCGTGGGACTTATACTACGAGCAGTACTTC.

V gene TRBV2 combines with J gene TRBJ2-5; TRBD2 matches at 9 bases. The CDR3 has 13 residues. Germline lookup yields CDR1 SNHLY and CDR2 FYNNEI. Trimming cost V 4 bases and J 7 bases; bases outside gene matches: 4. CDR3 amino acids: CASSGLAEGTQYF. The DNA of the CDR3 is TGTGCCAGCAGTGGACTAGCGGAAGGGACCCAGTACTTC.

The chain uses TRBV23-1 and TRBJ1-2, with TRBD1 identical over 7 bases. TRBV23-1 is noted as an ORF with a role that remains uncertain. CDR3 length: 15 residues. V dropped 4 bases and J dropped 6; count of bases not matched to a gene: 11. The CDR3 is CASSPPDRCVNGYTF. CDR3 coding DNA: TGCGCCAGCAGTCCCCCGGACAGGTGTGTCAATGGCTACACCTTC.

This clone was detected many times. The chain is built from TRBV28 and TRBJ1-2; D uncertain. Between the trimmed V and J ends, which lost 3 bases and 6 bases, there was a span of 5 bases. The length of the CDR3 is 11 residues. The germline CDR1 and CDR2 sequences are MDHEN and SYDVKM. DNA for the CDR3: TGTGCCAGCAGTTTGAAGGATGGCTACACCTTC. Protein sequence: CASSLKDGYTF.

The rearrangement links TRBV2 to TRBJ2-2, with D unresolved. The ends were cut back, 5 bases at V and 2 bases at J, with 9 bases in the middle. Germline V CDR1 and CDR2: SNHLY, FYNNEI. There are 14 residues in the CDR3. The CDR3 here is CASSLWRNTGELFF. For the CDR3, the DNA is TGTGCCAGCAGTCTCTGGCGAAACACCGGGGAGCTGTTTTTT. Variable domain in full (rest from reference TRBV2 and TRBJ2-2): EPEVTQTPSHQVTQMGQEVILRCVPISNHLYFYWYRQILGQKVEFLVSFYNNEISEKSEIFDDQFSVERPDGSNFTLKIRSTKLEDSAMYFCASSLWRNTGELFFGEGSRLTVL.

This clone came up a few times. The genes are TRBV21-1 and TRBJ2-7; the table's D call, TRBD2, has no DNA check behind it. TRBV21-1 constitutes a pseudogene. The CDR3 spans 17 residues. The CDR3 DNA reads TGTGCCAGCTCCCTAAAAGGCAGCCCGACTAGCAACCACGAGCAGTACTTC. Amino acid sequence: CASSLKGSPTSNHEQYF.

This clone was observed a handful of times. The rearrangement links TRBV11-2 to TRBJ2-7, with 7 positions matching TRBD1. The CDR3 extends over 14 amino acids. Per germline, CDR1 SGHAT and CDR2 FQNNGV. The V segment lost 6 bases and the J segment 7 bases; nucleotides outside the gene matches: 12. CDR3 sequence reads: CASRQNQGVYEQYF. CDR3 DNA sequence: TGTGCCAGCAGACAGAATCAGGGGGTTTATGAGCAGTACTTC.

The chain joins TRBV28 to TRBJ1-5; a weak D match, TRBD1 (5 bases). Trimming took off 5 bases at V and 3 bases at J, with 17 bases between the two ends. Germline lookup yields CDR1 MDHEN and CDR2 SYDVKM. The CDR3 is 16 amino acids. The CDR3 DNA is TGTGCCAGCAGTAGCGGGGGGAAAGGGCCCAATCAGCCCCAGCATTTT. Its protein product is CASSSGGKGPNQPQHF. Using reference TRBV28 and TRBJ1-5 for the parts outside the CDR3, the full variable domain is DVKVTQSSRYLVKRTGEKVFLECVQDMDHENMFWYRQDPGLGLRLIYFSYDVKMKEKGDIPEGYSVSREKKERFSLILESASTNQTSMYLCASSSGGKGPNQPQHFGDGTRLSIL.

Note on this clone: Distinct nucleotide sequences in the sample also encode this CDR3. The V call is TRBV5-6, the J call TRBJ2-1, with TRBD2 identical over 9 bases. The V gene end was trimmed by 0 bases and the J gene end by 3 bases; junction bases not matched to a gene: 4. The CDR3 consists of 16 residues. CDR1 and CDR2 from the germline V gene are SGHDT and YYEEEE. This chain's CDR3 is CASSLDSGRIYNEQFF. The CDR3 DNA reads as TGTGCCAGCAGCTTGGATAGCGGGAGAATCTACAATGAGCAGTTCTTC.

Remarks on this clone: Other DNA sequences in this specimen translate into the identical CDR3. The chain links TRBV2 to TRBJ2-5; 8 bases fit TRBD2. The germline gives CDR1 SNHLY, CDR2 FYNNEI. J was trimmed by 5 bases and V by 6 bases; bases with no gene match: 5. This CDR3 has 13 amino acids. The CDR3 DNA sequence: TGTGCCAGCAGGCGGGGGGCCGGGGAGACCCAGTACTTC. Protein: CASRRGAGETQYF.

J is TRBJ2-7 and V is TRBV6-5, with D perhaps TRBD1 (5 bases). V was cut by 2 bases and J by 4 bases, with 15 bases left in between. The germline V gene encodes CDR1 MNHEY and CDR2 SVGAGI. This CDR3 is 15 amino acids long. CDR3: CASSYGSGIEYEQYF. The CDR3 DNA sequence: TGTGCCAGCAGTTACGGTTCAGGGATAGAGTACGAGCAGTACTTC.

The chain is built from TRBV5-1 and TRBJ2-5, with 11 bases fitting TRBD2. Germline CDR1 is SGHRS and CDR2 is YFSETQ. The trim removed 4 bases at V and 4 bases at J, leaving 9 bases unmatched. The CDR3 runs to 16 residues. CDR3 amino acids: CASSDQLAGAVETQYF. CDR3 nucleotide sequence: TGCGCCAGCAGCGACCAACTAGCGGGAGCTGTAGAGACCCAGTACTTC.

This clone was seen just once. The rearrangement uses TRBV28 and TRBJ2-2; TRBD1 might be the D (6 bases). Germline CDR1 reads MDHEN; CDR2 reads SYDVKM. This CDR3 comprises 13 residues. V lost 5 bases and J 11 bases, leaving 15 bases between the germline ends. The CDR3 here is CASSTRTVSELFF. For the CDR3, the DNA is TGTGCCAGCAGTACAAGGACAGTCTCCGAGCTGTTTTTT.

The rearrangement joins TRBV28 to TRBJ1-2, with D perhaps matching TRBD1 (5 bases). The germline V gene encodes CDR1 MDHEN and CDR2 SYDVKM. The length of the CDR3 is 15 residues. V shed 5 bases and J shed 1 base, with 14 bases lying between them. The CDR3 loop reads CASSNRGGLNYGYTF. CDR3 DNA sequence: TGTGCCAGCAGTAATCGGGGGGGACTTAACTATGGCTACACCTTC.

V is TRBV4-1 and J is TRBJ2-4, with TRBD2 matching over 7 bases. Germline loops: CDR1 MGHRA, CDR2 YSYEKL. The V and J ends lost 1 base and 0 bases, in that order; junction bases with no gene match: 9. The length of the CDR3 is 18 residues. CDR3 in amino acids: CASSQGLAGVLAKNIQYF. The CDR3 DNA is TGCGCCAGCAGCCAAGGTCTTGCGGGAGTTCTAGCCAAAAACATTCAGTACTTC.

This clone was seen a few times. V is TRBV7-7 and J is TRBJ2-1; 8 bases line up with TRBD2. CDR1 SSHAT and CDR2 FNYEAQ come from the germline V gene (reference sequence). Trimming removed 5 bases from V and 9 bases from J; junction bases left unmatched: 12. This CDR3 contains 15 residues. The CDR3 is CASSQGGLAFGEQFF. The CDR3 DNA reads TGTGCCAGCAGCCAAGGAGGACTAGCATTCGGTGAGCAGTTCTTC.

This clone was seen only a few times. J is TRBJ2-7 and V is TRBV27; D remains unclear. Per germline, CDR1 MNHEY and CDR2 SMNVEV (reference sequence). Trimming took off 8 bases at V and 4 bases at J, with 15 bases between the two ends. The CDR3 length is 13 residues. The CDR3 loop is CASRPGSAYEQYF. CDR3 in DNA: TGTGCCAGCCGGCCAGGCTCTGCGTACGAGCAGTACTTC.

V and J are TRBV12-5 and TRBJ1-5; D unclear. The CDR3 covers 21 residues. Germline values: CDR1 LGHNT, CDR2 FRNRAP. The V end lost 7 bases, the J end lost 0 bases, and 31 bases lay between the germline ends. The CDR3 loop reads CASAKIPTNRVISNSNQPQHF. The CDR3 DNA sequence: TGTGCTAGTGCCAAAATCCCGACAAATAGGGTTATCTCAAATAGCAATCAGCCCCAGCATTTT. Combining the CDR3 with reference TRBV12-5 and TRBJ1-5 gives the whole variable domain DARVTQTPRHKVTEMGQEVTMRCQPILGHNTVFWYRQTMMQGLELLAYFRNRAPLDDSGMPKDRFSAEMPDATLATLKIQPSEPRDSAVYFCASAKIPTNRVISNSNQPQHFGDGTRLSIL.

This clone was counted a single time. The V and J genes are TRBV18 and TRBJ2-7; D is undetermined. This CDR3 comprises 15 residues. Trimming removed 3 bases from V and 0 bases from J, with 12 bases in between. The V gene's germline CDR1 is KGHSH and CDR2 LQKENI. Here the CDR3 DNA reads TGTGCCAGCTCACCCGGAAGGCCGAGCTCCTACGAGCAGTACTTC. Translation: CASSPGRPSSYEQYF.

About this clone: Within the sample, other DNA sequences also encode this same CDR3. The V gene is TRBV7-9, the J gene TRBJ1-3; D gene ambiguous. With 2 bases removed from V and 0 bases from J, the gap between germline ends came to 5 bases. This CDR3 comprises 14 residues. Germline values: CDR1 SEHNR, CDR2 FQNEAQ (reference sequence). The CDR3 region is CASSLSSSGNTIYF. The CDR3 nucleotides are TGTGCCAGCAGCTTATCTAGCTCTGGAAACACCATATATTTT.

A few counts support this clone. CDR3 sequence (DNA): TGTGCCAGCAGTTTAAGTGGGAGGGAAACAGATACGCAGTATTTT. Protein product: CASSLSGRETDTQYF. V is TRBV28 and J is TRBJ2-3, with TRBD2 matching 7 bases. This CDR3 has 15 amino acids. With 2 bases clipped from V and 3 bases from J, the junction kept 5 bases outside the gene matches. Germline CDR1 is MDHEN and CDR2 is SYDVKM.

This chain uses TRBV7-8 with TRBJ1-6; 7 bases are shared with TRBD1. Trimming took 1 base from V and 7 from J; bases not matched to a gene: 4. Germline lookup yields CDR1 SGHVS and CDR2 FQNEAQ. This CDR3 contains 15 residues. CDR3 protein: CASSLGGTENSPLHF. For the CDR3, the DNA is TGTGCCAGCAGCTTAGGCGGGACAGAAAATTCACCCCTCCACTTT. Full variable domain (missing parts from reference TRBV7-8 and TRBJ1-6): GAGVSQSPRYKVAKRGQDVALRCDPISGHVSLFWYQQALGQGPEFLTYFQNEAQLDKSGLPSDRFFAERPEGSVSTLKIQRTQQEDSAVYLCASSLGGTENSPLHFGNGTRLTVT.